These 22 T cell receptor beta chains were all obtained from the same sample, sequenced in a study of cytomegalovirus exposure and HLA in healthy donors. The PCR made use of 60 Vbeta and 13 Jbeta primers. Using immunoSEQ multiplex PCR, the repertoire was profiled, and TCRdb retains in-frame clones only, with some absent. Here the sample spans approximately 260,000 clones, just under 85% being singletons. The specimen sequenced was PBMCs. The receptors come from a woman aged 40 to 55 in good health and CMV-seropositive.

The V and J genes are TRBV30 and TRBJ2-7; TRBD2 agrees at 8 bases. The CDR3 totals 12 residues. V shed 7 bases and J 5 bases; nucleotides not matched to a gene: 7. CDR1 is GTSNPN, CDR2 SVGIG, per germline (reference sequence). The CDR3 protein is CAFGGAGDEQYF. The DNA of the CDR3 is TGTGCCTTCGGGGGGGCTGGCGACGAGCAGTACTTC.

This sequence joins TRBV28 and TRBJ2-1; no clear D. Germline V CDR1 and CDR2: MDHEN, SYDVKM. Trimming stripped 2 bases from V and 6 bases from J, with 8 bases between. CDR3 length: 13 residues. The CDR3 spells CASSLPVTNEQFF. The DNA of the CDR3 is TGTGCCAGCAGTTTACCGGTCACCAATGAGCAGTTCTTC.

This clone has just one count. Written as DNA, the CDR3 is TGTGCCAGTAGTACCCAGGACAGGGGGGAGACCCAGTACTTC. Translated: CASSTQDRGETQYF. The gene calls are TRBV19 and TRBJ2-5; 10 bases fit TRBD1. Looked up from germline, CDR1 is LNHDA and CDR2 is SQIVND (reference sequence). Losses at the gene ends were 4 bases for V and 5 bases for J; bases not matched to a gene: 4. The CDR3 is made up of 14 amino acids.

The chain recombines TRBV4-2 with TRBJ2-2, with 8 bases matching TRBD2. The length of the CDR3 is 16 residues. V trimming: 0 bases; J trimming: 1 base; junction bases outside the gene matches: 1. Looked up from germline, CDR1 is LGHNA and CDR2 is YNFKEQ. CDR3 bases: TGTGCCAGCAGCCAAGAGCTAGCGGGGAACACCGGGGAGCTGTTTTTT. This sequence encodes CASSQELAGNTGELFF.

As regards this clone: The sample contains more than one DNA sequence encoding this CDR3. This chain links TRBV7-2 with TRBJ2-7; weak D call: TRBD2 (5 bases). The CDR3 has 14 residues. Trimming stripped 0 bases from V and 2 bases from J, with 8 bases between. Germline lookup yields CDR1 SGHTA and CDR2 FQGNSA. CDR3 DNA: TGTGCCAGCAGCTTAGCCGGCGGGCCCTACGAGCAGTACTTC. This sequence encodes CASSLAGGPYEQYF.

In its sample, this clone was seen once. This chain connects TRBV6-5 to TRBJ2-1, with D tentatively TRBD2 (5 bases). The CDR3 runs 14 residues. CDR1 and CDR2 from the germline V gene are MNHEY and SVGAGI. The germline V and J ends were trimmed by 1 base and 4 bases, with 8 bases remaining between them. DNA of the CDR3: TGTGCCAGCAGTTACTGGGGAGTTTACAATGAGCAGTTCTTC. Translating it yields CASSYWGVYNEQFF.

This clone was detected only a few times. The junction shows a germline mismatch at one end, possibly a read error. V and J are TRBV30 and TRBJ1-2, with D possibly matching TRBD1 (5 bases). Germline CDR1 and CDR2: GTSNPN and SVGIG (reference sequence). The CDR3 runs to 12 residues. The CDR3 protein is CAWSVQAGSNGF. As DNA, the CDR3 is TGTGCCTGGAGTGTACAGGCAGGTTCTAATGGCTTC.

This clone was detected only a few times. This chain links TRBV28 with TRBJ1-2; TRBD1 matches at 9 bases. V shed 4 bases, J shed 6 bases, and the junction held 3 bases outside the gene matches. The CDR3 totals 13 residues. Per germline, CDR1 MDHEN and CDR2 SYDVKM. CDR3 bases: TGTGCCAGCAGTTACAGGGGGCAAAATGGCTACACCTTC. It specifies CASSYRGQNGYTF.

The chain recombines TRBV20-1 with TRBJ2-2, with D unclear. The CDR3 has 11 residues. Between the trimmed V and J ends, which lost 6 bases and 9 bases, there was a span of 11 bases. The germline gives CDR1 DFQATT, CDR2 SNEGSKA (reference sequence). The CDR3 here is CSARRDRELFF. DNA of the CDR3: TGCAGTGCCAGAAGAGACAGGGAGCTGTTTTTT.

V gene TRBV29-1 combines with J gene TRBJ2-7, with D perhaps TRBD1 (6 bases). The CDR3 consists of 13 residues. The germline V gene encodes CDR1 SQVTM and CDR2 ANQGSEA. V lost 4 bases to trimming and J lost 1 base, with 11 bases between them. DNA of the CDR3: TGCAGCGTTGCGGCCAGGGGATCCTACGAGCAGTACTTC. Protein: CSVAARGSYEQYF.

The chain links TRBV7-3 to TRBJ2-7; possible D gene TRBD2, 6 bases. Per germline, CDR1 SGHTA and CDR2 FQGTGA. Between the trimmed V and J ends, which lost 5 bases and 1 base, there was a span of 12 bases. This CDR3 has 14 residues. The CDR3 reads CASSPLAGSYEQYF. The CDR3, as DNA: TGTGCCAGCAGCCCACTCGCGGGATCCTACGAGCAGTACTTC.

The chain couples TRBV6-5 to TRBJ1-1, with D hard to call. CDR1 MNHEY and CDR2 SVGAGI come from the germline V gene. Between the trimmed V and J ends, which lost 0 bases and 0 bases, there was a span of 8 bases. The CDR3 spans 15 residues. The CDR3 is CASSYSRGMNTEAFF. DNA for the CDR3: TGTGCCAGCAGTTACTCACGCGGGATGAACACTGAAGCTTTCTTT.

The V and J genes are TRBV30 and TRBJ2-3, with D maybe TRBD1 (5 bases). Trimming took 7 bases from V and 2 from J, leaving 13 bases between them. The germline V gene encodes CDR1 GTSNPN and CDR2 SVGIG (reference sequence). CDR3 length equals 13 residues. CDR3 sequence reads: CAYRKGNTDTQYF. The CDR3 nucleotides are TGTGCCTATAGGAAGGGGAACACAGATACGCAGTATTTT.

The V and J genes are TRBV5-6 and TRBJ2-3, with D tentatively TRBD1 (5 bases). CDR1 is SGHDT, CDR2 YYEEEE, per germline. The CDR3 is 13 amino acids. Trimming took 2 bases from V and 6 from J, leaving 10 bases between them. CDR3 sequence: CASSFLGVDTQYF. The DNA of the CDR3 is TGTGCCAGCAGCTTTCTAGGGGTGGATACGCAGTATTTT.

Concerning this clone: One junction end disagrees with the germline gene, perhaps due to a read error. Other DNA sequences from this sample encode an identical CDR3 as well. CDR3 nucleotides: TGCGCCAGCAGTTTCGGGACAGGAGGTGAAGCTTTCTTT. It encodes CASSFGTGGEAFF. The J gene is TRBJ1-1, the V gene TRBV27; 8 nucleotides line up with TRBD1. Germline V lookup: CDR1 MNHEY, CDR2 SMNVEV (reference sequence). The CDR3 loop spans 13 amino acids.

V gene TRBV6-4 combines with J gene TRBJ1-6; D is ambiguous. The CDR3 is made up of 16 amino acids. CDR1 MRHNA and CDR2 SNTAGT come from the germline V gene. Trimming cost V 4 bases and J 5 bases, with 15 bases left between them. For the CDR3, the DNA is TGTGCCAGCAGTGCCCGGGGAAAGGAGCATAATTCACCCCTCCACTTT. It encodes CASSARGKEHNSPLHF.

This clone was detected once. The chain has TRBV25-1 and TRBJ1-1; no reliable D call. Trimming shortened V by 5 bases and J by 6 bases, and 16 bases separated the two germline ends. The CDR3 is 14 residues long. CDR1 and CDR2 from the germline V gene are MGHDK and SYGVNS. The CDR3, as DNA: TGTGCCAGCAGTTCACGAGGGAGGGAGTCTGAAGCTTTCTTT. As protein: CASSSRGRESEAFF. Filled out from reference TRBV25-1 and TRBJ1-1, the complete variable domain reads EADIYQTPRYLVIGTGKKITLECSQTMGHDKMYWYQQDPGMELHLIHYSYGVNSTEKGDLSSESTVSRIRTEHFPLTLESARPSHTSQYLCASSSRGRESEAFFGQGTRLTVV.

This sequence joins TRBV28 and TRBJ1-1, with D possibly matching TRBD1 (5 bases). V was trimmed by 5 bases and J by 4 bases, leaving 14 bases between them. The germline CDR1 and CDR2 sequences are MDHEN and SYDVKM. This CDR3 is 14 amino acids long. The CDR3 bases are TGTGCCAGCAGTCGGCCGGGGGTAAGCACTGAAGCTTTCTTT. It codes for CASSRPGVSTEAFF.

V gene TRBV27 combines with J gene TRBJ2-7, with D possibly TRBD2 on 5 matching bases. Looked up from germline, CDR1 is MNHEY and CDR2 is SMNVEV (reference sequence). V lost 2 bases to trimming and J lost 3 bases, with 11 bases between them. This CDR3 is built from 14 residues. The CDR3: CASSLSGEIYEQYF. The CDR3 nucleotides are TGTGCCAGCAGTTTAAGCGGTGAAATCTACGAGCAGTACTTC.

DNA of the CDR3: TGTGCCAGCAGCCTAAGACTAGTAGCGGAGCAGTTCTTC. This encodes CASSLRLVAEQFF. The rearrangement uses TRBV11-3 and TRBJ2-1; D possibly corresponds to TRBD2 (6 bases). Germline lookup yields CDR1 SGHNT and CDR2 YENEEA. V gave up 5 bases and J gave up 10 bases, with 15 bases separating them. This CDR3 comprises 13 residues. Full variable domain (outside the CDR3, taken from reference TRBV11-3 and TRBJ2-1): EAGVVQSPRYKIIEKKQPVAFWCNPISGHNTLYWYLQNLGQGPELLIRYENEEAVDDSQLPKDRFSAERLKGVDSTLKIQPAELGDSAVYLCASSLRLVAEQFFGPGTRLTVL.

This clone was recorded once. The chain joins TRBV5-4 to TRBJ1-4; D not resolved. The V and J ends lost 0 bases and 2 bases respectively, with 5 bases between them. Germline lookup yields CDR1 SGHNT and CDR2 YYREEE (reference sequence). The CDR3 length is 14 residues. The CDR3 DNA is TGTGCCAGCAGCTTGGACATCACTAATGAAAAACTGTTTTTT. Encoded protein: CASSLDITNEKLFF.

A few counts support this clone. The chain links TRBV27 to TRBJ1-2; D uncertain. Germline V gene data show CDR1 as MNHEY and CDR2 as SMNVEV (reference sequence). Trimming shortened V by 8 bases and J by 0 bases, and 10 bases separated the two germline ends. This CDR3 comprises 13 residues. The CDR3 reads CASRAISNYGYTF. The CDR3 coding sequence is TGTGCCAGCCGCGCCATATCTAACTATGGCTACACCTTC.